The 6 T cell receptor beta chains below come from one sample, sequenced in a study of blood T cells in healthy people across ages. Then a second PCR, running roughly 7 to 11 cycles, was carried out with a sample-barcoded 5' primer and a J-beta primer mix. A single record per CDR3 protein comes from TCRdb applying MiXCR to the 5' RACE reads. The sample includes roughly 1.9 million distinct CDR3 sequences, around 42% of them seen just once. Sequenced input: blood. The source is a human donor in good health.

This chain connects TRBV11-3 to TRBJ2-3; 11 bases are shared with TRBD2. The CDR3 sequence is 14 residues long. V lost 0 bases and J lost 10; bases outside the gene matches: 3. CDR1 is SGHNT, CDR2 YENEEA, per germline. The CDR3 nucleotides read TGTGCCAGCAGCTTAGACACTAGCGGGGGTTCGCAGTATTTT. This gives the protein CASSLDTSGGSQYF. The full variable domain, with the rest looked up from reference TRBV11-3 and TRBJ2-3, is EAGVVQSPRYKIIEKKQPVAFWCNPISGHNTLYWYLQNLGQGPELLIRYENEEAVDDSQLPKDRFSAERLKGVDSTLKIQPAELGDSAVYLCASSLDTSGGSQYFGPGTRLTVL.

V and J are TRBV6-5 and TRBJ1-2, with TRBD1 matching 7 bases. The germline gives CDR1 MNHEY, CDR2 SVGAGI. The ends lost 10 bases at V and 3 bases at J; junction bases unmatched: 11. This CDR3 contains 14 residues. The CDR3 loop reads CATLDRAFYYGYTF. CDR3 sequence (DNA): TGTGCCACCTTAGACAGGGCCTTTTACTATGGCTACACCTTC.

This clonotype was counted ten times or more. V usage is TRBV28 and J usage is TRBJ1-5, with D tentatively TRBD1 (6 bases). The CDR3 is 18 residues long. Germline assignment: CDR1 MDHEN and CDR2 SYDVKM. Trimming pared 6 bases from V and 0 bases from J, leaving 21 bases between. The CDR3 reads CASRFPQGQKLSNQPQHF. Here the CDR3 DNA reads TGTGCCAGCAGATTCCCCCAAGGACAGAAACTTAGCAATCAGCCCCAGCATTTT.

This clonotype was seen only a few times. V usage is TRBV3-1 and J usage is TRBJ2-5, with D possibly matching TRBD2 (5 bases). The J call is uncertain, as TRBJ2-7 better fits the DNA end. Germline-derived CDR1 and CDR2 are LGHDT and YNNKEL (reference sequence). The CDR3 has 14 residues. The CDR3 loop is CASSQSVARDEQYF. As DNA, the CDR3 is TGTGCCAGCAGCCAGTCTGTAGCGAGGGACGAGCAGTACTTC.

This clonotype was seen more than once but under ten times. The chain has TRBV7-9 and TRBJ2-4; 9 bases line up with TRBD1. This CDR3 has 15 amino acids. Germline CDR1 SEHNR, CDR2 FQNEAQ (reference sequence). J lost 8 bases, V lost 4 bases, and 9 bases had no gene match. The CDR3 nucleotides are TGTGCCAGCAGCTGGTCCGGGACAGGGAGGGACATTCAGTACTTC. Residues: CASSWSGTGRDIQYF.

CDR3 amino acids: CASSWDSRGMEQYF. The CDR3 DNA follows: TGTGCCAGCAGTTGGGACAGCCGTGGGATGGAGCAGTACTTC. The chain recombines TRBV12-3 or TRBV12-4 with TRBJ2-4; the match to TRBD1 covers 7 bases. V was clipped by 4 bases and J by 13 bases; unmatched bases: 13. The CDR3 length is 14 residues.